A single sample gave rise to the 22 T cell receptor beta chains below, sequenced in a study of STAT5B mutations in CD4+ large granular lymphocyte leukemia. Measured with immunoSEQ multiplex PCR; TCRdb has only the in-frame clones, and not every one. The sample has around 31,000 clones, 65% to 75% seen once. The sample comprised CD4+ T cells from blood buffy coats. The origin of the receptors is a human donor in good health.

The chain employs TRBV18 and TRBJ1-2, with 9 nucleotides matching TRBD1. The germline CDR1 and CDR2 sequences are KGHSH and LQKENI. CDR3 size: 13 residues. The V segment lost 3 bases and the J segment 7 bases; nucleotides outside the gene matches: 3. The CDR3 DNA reads TGTGCCAGCTCACCGGACAGGGGACTTGGCTACACCTTC. Its protein product is CASSPDRGLGYTF. The whole variable domain, filled in from reference TRBV18 and TRBJ1-2, reads NAGVMQNPRHLVRRRGQEARLRCSPMKGHSHVYWYRQLPEEGLKFMVYLQKENIIDESGMPKERFSAEFPKEGPSILRIQQVVRGDSAAYFCASSPDRGLGYTFGSGTRLTVV.

This chain connects TRBV30 to TRBJ2-5; TRBD2 matches 8 bases. The CDR3 is 14 amino acids. Per the germline V gene, CDR1 is GTSNPN and CDR2 is SVGIG (reference sequence). J lost 4 bases, V lost 0 bases, and 4 bases had no gene match. The CDR3 DNA sequence: TGTGCCTGGAGTGTACGGGGGGGCCTAGAGACCCAGTACTTC. Translated, it gives CAWSVRGGLETQYF.

The chain recombines TRBV7-2 with TRBJ2-5, with D possibly called TRBD1 or TRBD2 (6 bases each). V was clipped by 5 bases and J by 5 bases, with 15 bases between them. The CDR3 runs to 14 residues. Germline lookup yields CDR1 SGHTA and CDR2 FQGNSA. In DNA form, the CDR3 reads TGTGCCAGCAGCCCCAGGAGGGGGGCGGAGACCCAGTACTTC. Translated: CASSPRRGAETQYF.

This clone was observed a single time. The genes are TRBV6-4 and TRBJ2-3; D may correspond to TRBD1 or TRBD2 (5 bases each). V was shortened by 2 bases and J by 6 bases, with 15 bases between the two germline ends. The CDR3 consists of 15 residues. Germline V CDR1 and CDR2: MRHNA, SNTAGT. For the CDR3, the DNA is TGTGCCAGCAGTGACGAATCGGGACGTTCCGATACGCAGTATTTT. This translates into CASSDESGRSDTQYF.

CDR3 residues: CASSLMGNEKLFF. The CDR3 DNA is TGTGCCAGCAGCTTAATGGGTAATGAAAAACTGTTTTTT. The rearrangement joins TRBV7-9 to TRBJ1-4; D gene ambiguous. Trimming left V 2 bases short and J 4 bases short, with 5 bases between. Germline CDR1 reads SEHNR; CDR2 reads FQNEAQ (reference sequence). The CDR3 totals 13 residues.

The chain uses TRBV7-6 and TRBJ2-3; 10 nucleotides match TRBD2. Trimming removed 3 bases from V and 5 bases from J; junction bases left unmatched: 11. Per the germline V gene, CDR1 is SGHVS and CDR2 is FNYEAQ. The CDR3 loop spans 17 amino acids. CDR3 region: CASSFGLSGGAQDTQYF. The CDR3 DNA sequence: TGTGCCAGCAGCTTTGGGTTAAGCGGGGGGGCGCAAGATACGCAGTATTTT.

J is TRBJ2-5 and V is TRBV11-3; 7 positions agree with TRBD2. CDR3 length: 14 residues. V was pared by 3 bases and J by 6 bases, with 7 bases of the junction left unmatched. Germline V CDR1 and CDR2: SGHNT, YENEEA. The CDR3: CASSLGGSWKTQYF. CDR3 DNA sequence: TGTGCCAGCAGCTTGGGCGGGAGCTGGAAGACCCAGTACTTC.

This clone was found a few times. The chain has TRBV11-2 and TRBJ2-7, with a possible D match to TRBD1 (7 bases). Germline-derived CDR1 and CDR2 are SGHAT and FQNNGV. The CDR3 sequence is 16 residues long. V lost 1 base and J lost 2, with 15 bases in between. CDR3 region: CASSLAIQGGAYEQYF. The CDR3, as DNA: TGTGCCAGCAGCTTAGCCATTCAGGGGGGCGCCTACGAGCAGTACTTC.

The table lists this clone with a count of one. This chain joins TRBV7-2 and TRBJ2-1; D unresolved. V lost 5 bases and J lost 2, with 7 bases in between. CDR1 is SGHTA, CDR2 FQGNSA, per germline. This CDR3 contains 13 residues. This CDR3 reads CASSPGTYNEQFF. DNA for the CDR3: TGTGCCAGCAGCCCTGGGACCTACAATGAGCAGTTCTTC.

The V and J genes are TRBV11-2 and TRBJ1-1; perhaps TRBD1 as D (6 bases). The CDR3 covers 16 residues. V dropped 7 bases and J dropped 2 bases, with 20 bases sitting between them. Looked up from germline, CDR1 is SGHAT and CDR2 is FQNNGV. The CDR3 here is CASNPLKGQSNTEAFF. CDR3 nucleotide sequence: TGTGCCAGCAACCCGCTCAAGGGACAAAGTAACACTGAAGCTTTCTTT.

By its share, this clone is medium-sized. The V call is TRBV30, the J call TRBJ1-4; D is possibly TRBD1 (5 bases). V was pared by 3 bases and J by 8 bases, with 13 bases between. The CDR3 spans 13 residues. Germline V gene lookup returns CDR1 GTSNPN and CDR2 SVGIG (reference sequence). The CDR3 loop is CAWRYGAGEKLFF. CDR3 DNA sequence: TGTGCCTGGAGATACGGGGCAGGAGAAAAACTGTTTTTT.

This chain connects TRBV5-1 to TRBJ1-2; TRBD1 aligns across 8 bases. The CDR3 length is 15 residues. CDR1 and CDR2 (germline): SGHRS, YFSETQ. Trimming cost V 0 bases and J 6 bases; bases outside gene matches: 7. CDR3 amino acids: CASSLAGAGGNGYTF. The CDR3 DNA reads TGCGCCAGCAGCTTGGCCGGGGCAGGGGGCAATGGCTACACCTTC.

The rearrangement uses TRBV27 and TRBJ2-7, with a weak D call TRBD1 (5 bases). The CDR3 sequence is 14 residues long. Germline assignment: CDR1 MNHEY and CDR2 SMNVEV (reference sequence). The ends were cut back, 7 bases at V and 5 bases at J, with 18 bases in the middle. In DNA form, the CDR3 reads TGTGCCAGCAAAGGGGAAATGGAGTACCACGAGCAGTACTTC. This translates into CASKGEMEYHEQYF.

The V and J genes are TRBV11-2 and TRBJ2-5; weak D call: TRBD2 (6 bases). The germline CDR1 and CDR2 sequences are SGHAT and FQNNGV. Trimming took 5 bases from V and 4 from J, leaving 11 bases between them. This CDR3 spans 13 amino acids. The chain's CDR3 is CASSPTRIETQYF. As DNA, the CDR3 is TGTGCCAGCAGCCCGACTAGGATAGAGACCCAGTACTTC.

The chain carries TRBV10-3 and TRBJ1-3; D unresolved. Germline values: CDR1 ENHRY, CDR2 SYGVKD. The V and J ends lost 0 bases and 0 bases respectively, with 18 bases between them. There are 19 residues in the CDR3. The CDR3 reads CAISESPWRAKSSGNTIYF. CDR3 nucleotide sequence: TGTGCCATCAGTGAGTCCCCTTGGCGGGCCAAGAGCTCTGGAAACACCATATATTTT.

The chain links TRBV6-5 to TRBJ2-5; 10 positions agree with TRBD2. V was clipped by 0 bases and J by 1 base; unmatched bases: 2. There are 16 residues in the CDR3. CDR1 and CDR2 (germline): MNHEY, SVGAGI. CDR3 DNA: TGTGCCAGCAGTTACTCCAGCGGGAGGGGCCAAGAGACCCAGTACTTC. Its translation: CASSYSSGRGQETQYF.

V is TRBV18 and J is TRBJ2-1; TRBD2 matches at 10 bases. V lost 3 bases and J lost 9; bases outside the gene matches: 8. The CDR3 spans 15 residues. CDR1 and CDR2 from the germline V gene are KGHSH and LQKENI. The CDR3 reads CASSPASGSLVEQFF. DNA of the CDR3: TGTGCCAGCTCACCGGCTAGCGGGAGCCTTGTTGAGCAGTTCTTC.

The CDR3 spells CASAPGFTEAFF. In DNA, the CDR3 is TGTGCCAGTGCCCCTGGGTTCACTGAAGCTTTCTTT. The J gene is TRBJ1-1, the V gene TRBV19, with D hard to call. The CDR3 runs to 12 residues. Per germline, CDR1 LNHDA and CDR2 SQIVND (reference sequence). Trimming left V 8 bases short and J 4 bases short, with 11 bases between.

V is TRBV2 and J is TRBJ2-5; the match to TRBD1 covers 10 bases. CDR1 and CDR2 (germline): SNHLY, FYNNEI. The CDR3 runs 14 residues. After removal of 7 bases from V and 4 bases from J, the junction contained 6 bases not matched to a gene. Here the CDR3 reads CASIRQGAGETQYF. CDR3 bases: TGTGCCAGCATTAGACAGGGGGCGGGAGAGACCCAGTACTTC.

V usage is TRBV4-1 and J usage is TRBJ1-1; D remains ambiguous. CDR1 is MGHRA, CDR2 YSYEKL, per germline. Trimming stripped 4 bases from V and 1 base from J, with 7 bases between. The CDR3 covers 13 residues. The CDR3 region has the DNA TGCGCCAGCAGCCTTACTCGGAACACTGAAGCTTTCTTT. It codes for CASSLTRNTEAFF.

This rearrangement joins TRBV4-2 to TRBJ2-1; 9 bases map to TRBD1. With V trimmed by 0 bases and J by 6 bases, 6 bases remained unmatched. Germline V gene data show CDR1 as LGHNA and CDR2 as YNFKEQ. This CDR3 has 16 residues. The CDR3 DNA reads as TGTGCCAGCAGCCAAGAGGGAATGGACAGGGGCAATGAGCAGTTCTTC. Translating gives CASSQEGMDRGNEQFF.

The chain uses TRBV28 and TRBJ2-3, with 7 bases aligning to TRBD2. V shed 2 bases, J shed 6 bases, and the junction held 11 bases outside the gene matches. There are 16 residues in the CDR3. Germline CDR1 and CDR2: MDHEN and SYDVKM. The CDR3 spells CASSLPSGRLKDTQYF. The DNA for the CDR3 is TGTGCCAGCAGTTTACCTAGCGGACGCCTCAAGGATACGCAGTATTTT.